Below, 30 T cell receptor beta chains from the same sample are listed, as sequenced in a study of cytomegalovirus exposure and HLA in healthy donors. TCRdb's copy holds only in-frame clones and misses some; the assay was immunoSEQ multiplex PCR. The sample has around 170,000 clones, 85% seen once. The sample comprised PBMCs. These receptors all stem from a man in his late teens or twenties in good health and CMV-seropositive.

This chain joins TRBV28 and TRBJ2-7, with D unresolved. The CDR3 spans 12 residues. Germline lookup yields CDR1 MDHEN and CDR2 SYDVKM. The V end was cut by 7 bases, the J end by 9 bases, with 16 bases between. This chain's CDR3 is CASKRTVSAQYF. The CDR3 DNA follows: TGTGCCAGCAAACGCACAGTCTCGGCGCAGTACTTC.

The chain joins TRBV11-3 to TRBJ2-7; 10 bases align to TRBD1. Germline V gene data show CDR1 as SGHNT and CDR2 as YENEEA. The CDR3 extends over 14 amino acids. J lost 3 bases, V lost 5 bases, and 4 bases had no gene match. DNA of the CDR3: TGTGCCAGCAGCCCATGGGACAGGGGCTACGAGCAGTACTTC. It specifies CASSPWDRGYEQYF.

This clone was picked up a small number of times. The rearrangement links TRBV19 to TRBJ2-7, with D maybe TRBD2 (6 bases). The CDR3 runs 13 residues. The V end lost 2 bases, the J end lost 6 bases, and 11 bases lay between the germline ends. Germline V gene data show CDR1 as LNHDA and CDR2 as SQIVND (reference sequence). CDR3 nucleotides: TGTGCCAGTAGTATATCGATGCGGGGCGAGCAGTACTTC. This codes for CASSISMRGEQYF.

This chain joins TRBV5-1 and TRBJ2-5, with a weak D call TRBD1 (6 bases). In germline, CDR1 is SGHRS, CDR2 YFSETQ. The CDR3 extends over 15 amino acids. Trimming removed 0 bases at V and 1 base at J, with 10 bases between. For the CDR3, the DNA is TGCGCCAGCAGCTTGGAGGGGGATTCCCAAGAGACCCAGTACTTC. Protein sequence: CASSLEGDSQETQYF.

The chain joins TRBV10-1 to TRBJ2-7; 8 bases are a match to TRBD1. Germline V CDR1 and CDR2: WNHNN, SYGVQD (reference sequence). With 2 bases clipped from V and 4 bases from J, the junction kept 4 bases outside the gene matches. CDR3 length equals 14 residues. The CDR3 protein is CASSEGTGGYEQYF. In DNA form, the CDR3 reads TGCGCCAGCAGTGAGGGGACAGGAGGGTACGAGCAGTACTTC.

This sequence joins TRBV6-1 and TRBJ2-7; 12 bases are shared with TRBD1. Germline trimming cut 3 bases from V and 3 bases from J; bases unmatched to any gene: 3. The CDR3 totals 15 residues. From germline, CDR1 is MNHNS and CDR2 SASEGT. The CDR3 region has the DNA TGTGCCAGCAGTGAGGGACAGGGGGCGAACTACGAGCAGTACTTC. Amino acid sequence: CASSEGQGANYEQYF.

The chain combines TRBV28 with TRBJ1-2; the match to TRBD1 covers 11 bases. The CDR3 loop spans 15 amino acids. Germline V CDR1 and CDR2: MDHEN, SYDVKM. V gave up 4 bases and J gave up 5 bases; unmatched junction bases: 6. The CDR3 DNA reads TGTGCCAGCAGTTCGGCAGGACAGGGGGCGTATGGCTACACCTTC. It specifies CASSSAGQGAYGYTF.

The V and J genes are TRBV5-6 and TRBJ2-1, with 16 bases fitting TRBD2. The germline gives CDR1 SGHDT, CDR2 YYEEEE. J gave up 7 bases and V 2 bases, and 3 bases lay outside the gene matches. CDR3 length: 16 amino acids. The CDR3 nucleotides read TGTGCCAGCAGCTTTCCGGGACTAGCGGGGGGGAATGAGCAGTTCTTC. Translated: CASSFPGLAGGNEQFF. The whole variable domain, remainder taken from reference TRBV5-6 and TRBJ2-1, is DAGVTQSPTHLIKTRGQQVTLRCSPKSGHDTVSWYQQALGQGPQFIFQYYEEEERQRGNFPDRFSGHQFPNYSSELNVNALLLGDSALYLCASSFPGLAGGNEQFFGPGTRLTVL.

V gene TRBV5-8 combines with J gene TRBJ2-5; 8 nucleotides agree with TRBD2. CDR1 is SGHTS and CDR2 is YDEGEE in the germline V gene. This CDR3 spans 17 amino acids. V lost 4 bases to trimming and J lost 2 bases; unmatched junction nucleotides: 13. This chain's CDR3 is CASSTTFGGRIQETQYF. Written as DNA, the CDR3 is TGTGCCAGCAGCACCACGTTTGGCGGGAGGATACAAGAGACCCAGTACTTC.

The rearrangement uses TRBV28 and TRBJ2-5; D remains ambiguous. Trimming pared 3 bases from V and 5 bases from J, leaving 10 bases between. Per germline, CDR1 MDHEN and CDR2 SYDVKM. The CDR3 runs to 13 residues. The CDR3 DNA sequence: TGTGCCAGCAGTTTCTTCCCAGCGGAGACCCAGTACTTC. The encoded protein is CASSFFPAETQYF.

This clone has only one observation. CDR3 loop: CASSPSWAGRNEKLFF. The CDR3 DNA reads TGTGCCAGCAGCCCCTCGTGGGCAGGGAGGAATGAAAAACTGTTTTTT. The chain links TRBV28 to TRBJ1-4; tentative D call: TRBD1 (5 bases). The CDR3 extends over 16 amino acids. The V and J ends lost 6 bases and 5 bases respectively, with 19 bases between them. Germline V gene data show CDR1 as MDHEN and CDR2 as SYDVKM.

The rearrangement joins TRBV27 to TRBJ1-1; TRBD1 aligns across 7 bases. Germline-derived CDR1 and CDR2 are MNHEY and SMNVEV (reference sequence). Trimming removed 5 bases from V and 2 bases from J; junction bases left unmatched: 8. CDR3 length equals 15 residues. CDR3 in amino acids: CASSTTTGFNTEAFF. The CDR3 bases are TGTGCCAGCAGTACCACGACAGGGTTCAACACTGAAGCTTTCTTT.

V usage is TRBV29-1 and J usage is TRBJ2-5; a possible D gene is TRBD2 (7 bases). Trimming removed 5 bases at V and 1 base at J, with 11 bases between. The CDR3 loop spans 13 amino acids. The germline gives CDR1 SQVTM, CDR2 ANQGSEA. In DNA, the CDR3 is TGCAGCGTTAGGGGGGGGATCCAAGAGACCCAGTACTTC. Its translation: CSVRGGIQETQYF.

The V gene is TRBV7-3, the J gene TRBJ2-5; 7 bases fit TRBD1. The germline gives CDR1 SGHTA, CDR2 FQGTGA. This CDR3 is 14 amino acids long. V lost 5 bases, J lost 4 bases, and 7 bases stayed unmatched. CDR3 in amino acids: CASSLEQGRETQYF. The CDR3 DNA follows: TGTGCCAGCAGCCTTGAACAGGGGAGAGAGACCCAGTACTTC.

The chain recombines TRBV28 with TRBJ2-7, with a tentative D call TRBD1 (6 bases). V was clipped by 5 bases and J by 2 bases, with 16 bases between them. The germline CDR1 and CDR2 sequences are MDHEN and SYDVKM. The CDR3 has 15 amino acids. CDR3 nucleotide sequence: TGTGCCAGCAGTCTACGCAGGGGCTTCACCTACGAGCAGTACTTC. This codes for CASSLRRGFTYEQYF. The full variable domain, with the rest looked up from reference TRBV28 and TRBJ2-7, is DVKVTQSSRYLVKRTGEKVFLECVQDMDHENMFWYRQDPGLGLRLIYFSYDVKMKEKGDIPEGYSVSREKKERFSLILESASTNQTSMYLCASSLRRGFTYEQYFGPGTRLTVT.

The chain carries TRBV27 and TRBJ2-2, with no clear D. This CDR3 region has 14 residues. Germline V gene lookup returns CDR1 MNHEY and CDR2 SMNVEV (reference sequence). The germline V and J ends were trimmed by 3 bases and 4 bases, with 9 bases remaining between them. The chain's CDR3 is CASSFRQVTGELFF. Here the CDR3 DNA reads TGTGCCAGCAGTTTTCGGCAGGTCACCGGGGAGCTGTTTTTT.

This CDR3 reads CASSPKPGVSTEAFF. CDR3 in DNA: TGTGCCAGCAGTCCAAAACCGGGAGTAAGCACTGAAGCTTTCTTT. This chain connects TRBV6-1 to TRBJ1-1; D uncertain. V dropped 5 bases and J dropped 4 bases, with 17 bases sitting between them. The length of the CDR3 is 15 residues. CDR1 MNHNS and CDR2 SASEGT come from the germline V gene.

This chain connects TRBV5-4 to TRBJ2-7; D is possibly TRBD2 (6 bases). The V and J ends lost 9 bases and 2 bases respectively, with 9 bases between them. CDR1 and CDR2 (germline): SGHNT, YYREEE (reference sequence). The CDR3 runs to 11 residues. This CDR3 reads CAMGGAYEQYF. The CDR3 DNA sequence: TGTGCCATGGGCGGGGCCTACGAGCAGTACTTC.

This chain links TRBV6-1 with TRBJ2-7; no reliable D call. CDR3 length: 15 amino acids. CDR1 MNHNS and CDR2 SASEGT come from the germline V gene. The V end was cut by 0 bases, the J end by 7 bases, with 16 bases between. CDR3 sequence: CASSEAAAPKREQYF. CDR3 bases: TGTGCCAGCAGTGAAGCGGCGGCCCCAAAGAGGGAGCAGTACTTC.

This clone was counted only a few times. The chain employs TRBV7-9 and TRBJ2-5; TRBD1 agrees at 8 bases. V shed 8 bases and J 5 bases; nucleotides not matched to a gene: 4. There are 12 residues in the CDR3. Per the germline V gene, CDR1 is SEHNR and CDR2 is FQNEAQ (reference sequence). The CDR3 bases are TGTGCCAGCTTTCGGACAGGGGAGACCCAGTACTTC. Amino acid sequence: CASFRTGETQYF. The variable domain in full, with the rest retrieved from reference TRBV7-9 and TRBJ2-5, is DTGVSQNPRHKITKRGQNVTFRCDPISEHNRLYWYRQTLGQGPEFLTYFQNEAQLEKSRLLSDRFSAERPKGSFSTLEIQRTEQGDSAMYLCASFRTGETQYFGPGTRLLVL.

This sequence joins TRBV28 and TRBJ2-3; the D is unclear. This CDR3 spans 16 amino acids. Between the trimmed V and J ends, which lost 5 bases and 3 bases, there was a span of 18 bases. From germline, CDR1 is MDHEN and CDR2 SYDVKM. The CDR3 region has the DNA TGTGCCAGCAGTGGTGGTTTTAGGAGAATTACAGATACGCAGTATTTT. It translates to CASSGGFRRITDTQYF.

This chain connects TRBV27 to TRBJ2-2; the D gene is possibly TRBD2 (5 bases). Germline V gives CDR1 MNHEY, CDR2 SMNVEV (reference sequence). V lost 5 bases and J 1 base, leaving 11 bases between the germline ends. This CDR3 is 15 amino acids long. CDR3 DNA: TGTGCCAGCAGTATAGCGAGATTGAACACCGGGGAGCTGTTTTTT. Its translation: CASSIARLNTGELFF.

The genes are TRBV28 and TRBJ2-2; 7 nucleotides match TRBD2. Germline V gene lookup returns CDR1 MDHEN and CDR2 SYDVKM. The length of the CDR3 is 13 residues. The J segment lost 6 bases and the V segment lost 6 bases, leaving 4 bases of the junction unmatched. In nucleotides, the CDR3 is TGTGCCAGCAGCCTTGGGAGGGCCGGGGAGCTGTTTTTT. Residues: CASSLGRAGELFF.

This clone came up once. The chain joins TRBV7-9 to TRBJ2-3, with D maybe TRBD1 (5 bases). There are 11 residues in the CDR3. Trimming took off 10 bases at V and 4 bases at J, with 9 bases between the two ends. Germline CDR1 is SEHNR and CDR2 is FQNEAQ (reference sequence). In DNA form, the CDR3 reads TGTGCCACAGGGCCAGCAGATACGCAGTATTTT. Translated: CATGPADTQYF.

The chain uses TRBV5-6 and TRBJ2-7; 8 bases map to TRBD2. This CDR3 region has 14 residues. Germline loops: CDR1 SGHDT, CDR2 YYEEEE. The V gene end was trimmed by 3 bases and the J gene end by 1 base; junction bases not matched to a gene: 3. Written as DNA, the CDR3 is TGTGCCAGCAGCTCCGTAGCGGGATCCTACGAGCAGTACTTC. As protein: CASSSVAGSYEQYF.

J is TRBJ2-1 and V is TRBV9; TRBD1 matches 10 bases. The CDR3 contains 13 residues. Trimming removed 4 bases from V and 14 bases from J; junction bases left unmatched: 9. Looked up from germline, CDR1 is SGDLS and CDR2 is YYNGEE. CDR3 sequence (DNA): TGTGCCAGCAGCTCCCGAGAGGGACAGGGGAAGTTCTTC. Translation gives CASSSREGQGKFF. Combining the CDR3 with reference TRBV9 and TRBJ2-1 gives the whole variable domain DSGVTQTPKHLITATGQRVTLRCSPRSGDLSVYWYQQSLDQGLQFLIQYYNGEERAKGNILERFSAQQFPDLHSELNLSSLELGDSALYFCASSSREGQGKFFGPGTRLTVL.

The chain couples TRBV30 to TRBJ1-2, with D unclear. CDR3 length: 13 residues. V shed 2 bases and J shed 7 bases, with 14 bases lying between them. Germline values: CDR1 GTSNPN, CDR2 SVGIG (reference sequence). CDR3 bases: TGTGCCTGGAGTTTAGAGGCCGTAGGTGGCTACACCTTC. It codes for CAWSLEAVGGYTF.

The genes are TRBV5-1 and TRBJ2-5; possibly TRBD2 for D (6 bases). Trimming removed 5 bases at V and 3 bases at J, with 11 bases between. Germline V gene sequence: CDR1 SGHRS, CDR2 YFSETQ. This CDR3 has 13 amino acids. Written as DNA, the CDR3 is TGCGCCAGCAGGGACTGGAGGGAAGAGACCCAGTACTTC. Protein sequence: CASRDWREETQYF.

The V and J genes are TRBV28 and TRBJ2-3, with D possibly being TRBD1 (5 bases). The CDR3 has 14 amino acids. In germline, CDR1 is MDHEN, CDR2 SYDVKM. The germline V and J ends were trimmed by 6 bases and 4 bases, with 14 bases remaining between them. DNA of the CDR3: TGTGCCAGCAGCGTAGGCAGGGTTGCAGATACGCAGTATTTT. Its protein is CASSVGRVADTQYF.

The CDR3 region has the DNA TGTGCCATCAGTGAGTCCTCAGAGACAGGCCAACTCAAGCAGTACTTC. Translation gives CAISESSETGQLKQYF. The J gene is TRBJ2-7, the V gene TRBV10-3; D perhaps matches TRBD1 (6 bases). Trimming left V 0 bases short and J 8 bases short, with 20 bases between. The CDR3 loop spans 16 amino acids. Germline CDR1 is ENHRY and CDR2 is SYGVKD.